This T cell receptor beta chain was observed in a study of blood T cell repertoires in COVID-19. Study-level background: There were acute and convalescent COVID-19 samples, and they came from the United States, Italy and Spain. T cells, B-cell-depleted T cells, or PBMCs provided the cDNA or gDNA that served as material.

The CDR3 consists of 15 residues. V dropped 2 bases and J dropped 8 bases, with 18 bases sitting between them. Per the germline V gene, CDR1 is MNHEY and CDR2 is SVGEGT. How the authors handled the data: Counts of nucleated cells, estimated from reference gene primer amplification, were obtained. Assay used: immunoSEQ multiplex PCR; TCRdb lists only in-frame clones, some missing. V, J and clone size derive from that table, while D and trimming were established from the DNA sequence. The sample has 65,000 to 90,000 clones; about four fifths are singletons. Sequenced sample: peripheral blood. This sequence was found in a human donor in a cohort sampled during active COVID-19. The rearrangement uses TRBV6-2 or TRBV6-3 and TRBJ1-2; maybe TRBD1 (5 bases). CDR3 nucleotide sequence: TGTGCCAGCAGTTACCCCGTCGGGGGAGGCGGAGGCTACACCTTC. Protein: CASSYPVGGGGGYTF.